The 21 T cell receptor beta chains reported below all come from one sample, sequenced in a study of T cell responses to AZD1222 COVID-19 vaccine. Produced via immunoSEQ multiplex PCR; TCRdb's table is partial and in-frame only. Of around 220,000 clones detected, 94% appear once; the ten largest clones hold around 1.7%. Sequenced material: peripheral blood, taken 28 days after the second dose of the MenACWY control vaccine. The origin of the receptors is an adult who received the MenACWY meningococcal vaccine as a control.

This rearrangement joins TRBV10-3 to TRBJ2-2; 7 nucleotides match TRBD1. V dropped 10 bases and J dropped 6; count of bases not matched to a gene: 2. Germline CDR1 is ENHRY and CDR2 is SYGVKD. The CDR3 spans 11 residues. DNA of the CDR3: TGTGCCACCACAGGGGCCGGGGAGCTGTTTTTT. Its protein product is CATTGAGELFF.

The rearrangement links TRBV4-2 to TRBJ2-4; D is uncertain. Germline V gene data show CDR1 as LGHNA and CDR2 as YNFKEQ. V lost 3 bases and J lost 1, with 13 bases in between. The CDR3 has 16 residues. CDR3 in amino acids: CASSQWVDGAKNIQYF. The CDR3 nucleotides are TGTGCCAGCAGCCAGTGGGTCGACGGGGCCAAAAACATTCAGTACTTC.

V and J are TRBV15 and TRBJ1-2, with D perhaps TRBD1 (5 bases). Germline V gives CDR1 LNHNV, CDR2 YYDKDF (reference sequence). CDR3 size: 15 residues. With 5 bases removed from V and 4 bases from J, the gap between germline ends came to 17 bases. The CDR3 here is CATSRRTGVSYGYTF. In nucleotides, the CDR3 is TGTGCCACCAGCCGACGCACGGGGGTTTCCTATGGCTACACCTTC.

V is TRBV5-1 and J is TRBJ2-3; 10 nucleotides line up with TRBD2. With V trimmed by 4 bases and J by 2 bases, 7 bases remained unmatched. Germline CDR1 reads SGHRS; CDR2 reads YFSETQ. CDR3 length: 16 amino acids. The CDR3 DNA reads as TGCGCCAGCAGCGGATTAGCGGGGGGCCCCACAGATACGCAGTATTTT. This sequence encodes CASSGLAGGPTDTQYF.

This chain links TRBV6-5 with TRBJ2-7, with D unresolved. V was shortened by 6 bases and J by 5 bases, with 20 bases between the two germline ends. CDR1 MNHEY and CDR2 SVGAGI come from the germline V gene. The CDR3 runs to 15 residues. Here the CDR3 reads CASRRTYLLQDEQYF. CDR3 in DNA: TGTGCCAGCAGGCGGACCTACCTCCTGCAAGACGAGCAGTACTTC.

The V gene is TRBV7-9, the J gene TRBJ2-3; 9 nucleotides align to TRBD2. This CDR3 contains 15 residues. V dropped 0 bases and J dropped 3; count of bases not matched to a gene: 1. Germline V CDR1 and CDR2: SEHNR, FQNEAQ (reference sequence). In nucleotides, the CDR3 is TGTGCCAGCAGCTTAGCAGCGGGAGGAACAGATACGCAGTATTTT. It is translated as CASSLAAGGTDTQYF.

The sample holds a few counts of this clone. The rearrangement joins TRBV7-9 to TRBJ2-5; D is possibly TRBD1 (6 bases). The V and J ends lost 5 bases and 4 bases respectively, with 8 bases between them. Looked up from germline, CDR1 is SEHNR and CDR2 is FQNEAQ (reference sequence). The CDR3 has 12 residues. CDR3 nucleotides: TGTGCCAGCAGCATACAGGGAGAGACCCAGTACTTC. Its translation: CASSIQGETQYF. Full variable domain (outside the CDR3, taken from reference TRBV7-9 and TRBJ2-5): DTGVSQNPRHKITKRGQNVTFRCDPISEHNRLYWYRQTLGQGPEFLTYFQNEAQLEKSRLLSDRFSAERPKGSFSTLEIQRTEQGDSAMYLCASSIQGETQYFGPGTRLLVL.

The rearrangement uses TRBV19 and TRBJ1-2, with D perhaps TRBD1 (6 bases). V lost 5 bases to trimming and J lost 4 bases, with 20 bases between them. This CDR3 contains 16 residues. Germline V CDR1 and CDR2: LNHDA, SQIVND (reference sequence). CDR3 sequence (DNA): TGTGCCAGTAGTGCAACTAGGAGGGGGGCTGGCTATGGCTACACCTTC. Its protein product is CASSATRRGAGYGYTF.

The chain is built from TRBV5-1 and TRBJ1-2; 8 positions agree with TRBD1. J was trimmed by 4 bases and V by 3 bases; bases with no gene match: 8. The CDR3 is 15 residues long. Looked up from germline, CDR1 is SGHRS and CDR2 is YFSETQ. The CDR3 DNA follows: TGCGCCAGCAGCTCGGACAGGGTGTATGGCTATGGCTACACCTTC. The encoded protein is CASSSDRVYGYGYTF.

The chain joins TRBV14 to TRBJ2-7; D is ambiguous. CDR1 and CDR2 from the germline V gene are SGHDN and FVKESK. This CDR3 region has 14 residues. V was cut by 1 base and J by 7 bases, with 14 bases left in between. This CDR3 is CASSQALGYEEQYF. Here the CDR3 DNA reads TGTGCCAGCAGCCAAGCACTGGGATATGAGGAGCAGTACTTC. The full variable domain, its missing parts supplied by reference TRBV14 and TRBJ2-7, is EAGVTQFPSHSVIEKGQTVTLRCDPISGHDNLYWYRRVMGKEIKFLLHFVKESKQDESGMPNNRFLAERTGGTYSTLKVQPAELEDSGVYFCASSQALGYEEQYFGPGTRLTVT.

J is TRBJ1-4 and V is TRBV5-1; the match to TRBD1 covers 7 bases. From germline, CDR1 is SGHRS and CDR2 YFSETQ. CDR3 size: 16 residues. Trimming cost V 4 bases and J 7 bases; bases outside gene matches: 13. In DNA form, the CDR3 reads TGCGCCAGCAGCGCGAACCCGGGACAGTTGAGTGAAAAACTGTTTTTT. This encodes CASSANPGQLSEKLFF.

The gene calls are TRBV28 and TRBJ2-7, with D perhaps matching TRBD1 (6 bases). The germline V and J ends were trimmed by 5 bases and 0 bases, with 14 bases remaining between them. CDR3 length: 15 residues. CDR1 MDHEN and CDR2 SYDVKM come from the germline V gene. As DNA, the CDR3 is TGTGCCAGCAGTGACCGGACAGCAATCTCCTACGAGCAGTACTTC. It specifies CASSDRTAISYEQYF.

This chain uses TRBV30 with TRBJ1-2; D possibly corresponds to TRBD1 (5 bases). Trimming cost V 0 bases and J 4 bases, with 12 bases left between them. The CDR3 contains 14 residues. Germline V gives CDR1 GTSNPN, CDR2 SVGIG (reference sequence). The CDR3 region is CAWSVRGQGYGYTF. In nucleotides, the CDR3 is TGTGCCTGGAGTGTGAGGGGCCAGGGCTATGGCTACACCTTC.

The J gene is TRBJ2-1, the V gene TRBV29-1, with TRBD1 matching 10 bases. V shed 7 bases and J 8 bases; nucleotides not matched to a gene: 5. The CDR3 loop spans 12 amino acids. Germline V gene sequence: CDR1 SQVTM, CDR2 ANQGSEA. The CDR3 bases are TGCAGCGCCCGACAGGGGGCCGATGAGCAGTTCTTC. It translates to CSARQGADEQFF.

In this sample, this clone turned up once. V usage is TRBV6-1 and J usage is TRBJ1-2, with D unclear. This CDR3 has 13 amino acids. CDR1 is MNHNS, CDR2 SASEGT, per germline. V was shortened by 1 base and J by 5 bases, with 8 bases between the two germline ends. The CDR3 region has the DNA TGTGCCAGCAGTGAAGAGTCTTCTTATGGCTACACCTTC. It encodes CASSEESSYGYTF.

Here the CDR3 reads CASSGPGQGNEQFF. CDR3 coding DNA: TGCGCCAGCAGCGGACCGGGACAGGGGAATGAGCAGTTCTTC. V is TRBV5-1 and J is TRBJ2-1; 10 bases align to TRBD1. This CDR3 has 14 amino acids. Germline lookup yields CDR1 SGHRS and CDR2 YFSETQ. V lost 4 bases and J lost 7; bases outside the gene matches: 5.

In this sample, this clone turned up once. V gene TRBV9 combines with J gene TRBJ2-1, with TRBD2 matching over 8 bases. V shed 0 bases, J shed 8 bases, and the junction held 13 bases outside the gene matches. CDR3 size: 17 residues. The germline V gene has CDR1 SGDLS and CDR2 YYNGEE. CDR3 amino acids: CASSVDGPMGLVDEQFF. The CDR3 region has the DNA TGTGCCAGCAGCGTAGATGGGCCGATGGGACTAGTAGATGAGCAGTTCTTC.

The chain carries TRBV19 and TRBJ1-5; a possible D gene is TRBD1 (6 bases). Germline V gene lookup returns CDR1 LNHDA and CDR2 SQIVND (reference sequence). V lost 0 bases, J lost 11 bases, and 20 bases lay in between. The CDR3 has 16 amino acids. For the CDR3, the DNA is TGTGCCAGTAGTATAGATCTTTGGCAGGGGACGTGGTCCCAGCATTTT. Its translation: CASSIDLWQGTWSQHF.

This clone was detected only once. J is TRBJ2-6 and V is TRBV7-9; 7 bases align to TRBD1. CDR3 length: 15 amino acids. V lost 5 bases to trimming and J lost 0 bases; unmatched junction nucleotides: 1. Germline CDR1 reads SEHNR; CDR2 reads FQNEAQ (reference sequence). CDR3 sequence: CASSQGDSGANVLTF. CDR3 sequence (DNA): TGTGCCAGCAGCCAGGGGGACTCTGGGGCCAACGTCCTGACTTTC.

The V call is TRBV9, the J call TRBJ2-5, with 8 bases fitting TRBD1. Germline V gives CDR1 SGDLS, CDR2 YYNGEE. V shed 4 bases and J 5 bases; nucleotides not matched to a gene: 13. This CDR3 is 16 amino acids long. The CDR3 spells CASSLGDRPQWETQYF. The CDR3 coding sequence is TGTGCCAGCAGCTTAGGGGACAGGCCCCAGTGGGAGACCCAGTACTTC. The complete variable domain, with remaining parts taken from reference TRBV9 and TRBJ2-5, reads DSGVTQTPKHLITATGQRVTLRCSPRSGDLSVYWYQQSLDQGLQFLIQYYNGEERAKGNILERFSAQQFPDLHSELNLSSLELGDSALYFCASSLGDRPQWETQYFGPGTRLLVL.

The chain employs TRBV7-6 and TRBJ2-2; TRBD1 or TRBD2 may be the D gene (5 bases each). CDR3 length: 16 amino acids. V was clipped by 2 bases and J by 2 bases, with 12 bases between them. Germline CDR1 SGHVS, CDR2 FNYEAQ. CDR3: CASSLQGTANTGELFF. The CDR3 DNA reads TGTGCCAGCAGCTTACAAGGGACGGCTAACACCGGGGAGCTGTTTTTT.